Here is one T cell receptor (beta chain) with its context. This sample was included in a study of T cells in Graves' hyperthyroidism and ophthalmopathy. RNA transcripts served as the template for amplifying TCR beta CDR3 regions. TCR CDR3 regions were first amplified by RT-PCR with HTBI primers. Using its own MiXCR run on the multiplex PCR reads, TCRdb lists one record per CDR3 protein. The sample includes 530,000 or so distinct CDR3 sequences, roughly 15% of them seen just once. CDR3 length: 15 amino acids. Trimming cost V 6 bases and J 0 bases, with 9 bases left between them. Germline-derived CDR1 and CDR2 are MNHNS and SASEGT.

This sequence was found in a woman under 30 with Graves' ophthalmopathy. Sequencing was carried out using blood. The V and J genes are TRBV6-1 and TRBJ2-6, with D unclear. CDR3 nucleotide sequence: TGTGCCAGCAGGTTTGGGAACTCTGGGGCCAACGTCCTGACTTTC. Encoded protein: CASRFGNSGANVLTF.